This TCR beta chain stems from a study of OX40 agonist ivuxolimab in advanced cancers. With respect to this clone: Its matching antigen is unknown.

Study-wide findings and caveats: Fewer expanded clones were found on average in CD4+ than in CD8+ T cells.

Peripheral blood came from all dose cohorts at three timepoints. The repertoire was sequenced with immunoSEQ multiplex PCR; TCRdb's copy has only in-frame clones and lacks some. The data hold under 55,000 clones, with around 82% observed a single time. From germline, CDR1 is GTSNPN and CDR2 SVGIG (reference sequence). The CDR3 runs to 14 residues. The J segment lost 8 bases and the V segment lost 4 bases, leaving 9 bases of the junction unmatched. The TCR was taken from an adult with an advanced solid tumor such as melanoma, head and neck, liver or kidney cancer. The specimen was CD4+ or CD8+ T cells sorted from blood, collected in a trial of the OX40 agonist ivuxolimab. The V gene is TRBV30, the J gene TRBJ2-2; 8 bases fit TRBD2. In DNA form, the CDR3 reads TGTGCCTGGACCCCGGTATTAGCGGGAGGGGAGCTGTTTTTT. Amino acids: CAWTPVLAGGELFF.